These 27 T cell receptor beta chains were sequenced from one sample in a study of T cell repertoires in cytomegalovirus infection. TCRdb analysed the reads with MiXCR anew, one entry per CDR3 protein. The sample includes around 240,000 distinct CDR3 sequences, roughly 23% seen only once; the top ten take 15% to 20%. Sequenced input: CD8+ T cells from PBMCs. The receptors were sampled from a human donor in good health (CMV status not recorded). Some clones in this sample may be carry-over from other donors' samples.

The V and J genes are TRBV11-2 and TRBJ2-5, with 7 positions matching TRBD2. With 0 bases clipped from V and 0 bases from J, the junction kept 13 bases outside the gene matches. CDR1 and CDR2 from the germline V gene are SGHAT and FQNNGV. The CDR3 spans 19 residues. In DNA form, the CDR3 reads TGTGCCAGCAGCTTAGAAGGAAGCGGGGACCGACCTAACCAAGAGACCCAGTACTTC. Its protein is CASSLEGSGDRPNQETQYF. The whole variable domain, remainder taken from reference TRBV11-2 and TRBJ2-5, is EAGVAQSPRYKIIEKRQSVAFWCNPISGHATLYWYQQILGQGPKLLIQFQNNGVVDDSQLPKDRFSAERLKGVDSTLKIQPAKLEDSAVYLCASSLEGSGDRPNQETQYFGPGTRLLVL.

This clonotype was counted a few times. The CDR3 protein is CASSSSVGTGLSPLHF. CDR3 DNA: TGTGCCAGCAGTTCCTCAGTCGGGACAGGGCTTTCACCCCTCCACTTT. The chain has TRBV28 and TRBJ1-6; 9 positions agree with TRBD1. CDR1 and CDR2 (germline): MDHEN, SYDVKM. CDR3 size: 16 residues. Trimming took 4 bases from V and 9 from J; bases not matched to a gene: 10. Variable domain in full (rest from reference TRBV28 and TRBJ1-6): DVKVTQSSRYLVKRTGEKVFLECVQDMDHENMFWYRQDPGLGLRLIYFSYDVKMKEKGDIPEGYSVSREKKERFSLILESASTNQTSMYLCASSSSVGTGLSPLHFGNGTRLTVT.

This clonotype was detected only a few times. The rearrangement joins TRBV4-1 to TRBJ2-2, with unresolved D. Germline V lookup: CDR1 MGHRA, CDR2 YSYEKL. Trimming left V 0 bases short and J 0 bases short, with 11 bases between. The CDR3 has 17 residues. CDR3: CASSQDLKSANTGELFF. The CDR3 nucleotides are TGCGCCAGCAGCCAAGATCTGAAGTCTGCGAACACCGGGGAGCTGTTTTTT.

This clonotype was seen at least ten times. V is TRBV7-7 and J is TRBJ2-1; 9 nucleotides agree with TRBD1. V was pared by 4 bases and J by 8 bases, with 12 bases of the junction left unmatched. This CDR3 has 16 residues. CDR1 is SSHAT and CDR2 is FNYEAQ in the germline V gene (reference sequence). This chain's CDR3 is CASSSSLPGQGYEQFF. The CDR3 DNA follows: TGTGCCAGCAGCTCGTCCCTACCGGGACAGGGCTATGAGCAGTTCTTC.

V and J are TRBV5-4 and TRBJ2-1; 10 positions match TRBD1. Germline V gene data show CDR1 as SGHNT and CDR2 as YYREEE (reference sequence). The CDR3 spans 15 residues. V shed 2 bases, J shed 6 bases, and the junction held 5 bases outside the gene matches. CDR3 sequence (DNA): TGTGCCAGCAGCTTTTGGGACAGGGGCTTCAATGAGCAGTTCTTC. Protein sequence: CASSFWDRGFNEQFF.

The CDR3 DNA reads as TGTGCCAGCAGTGTAGCCGGGACTAGCGGGTCCTACGAGCAGTACTTC. Translating gives CASSVAGTSGSYEQYF. The chain recombines TRBV28 with TRBJ2-7; TRBD2 agrees at 12 bases. The junction had 6 bases not matched to a gene; V was cut back by 5 bases and J by 1 base. CDR3 length: 16 residues. Looked up from germline, CDR1 is MDHEN and CDR2 is SYDVKM.

This chain joins TRBV6-2 or TRBV6-3 and TRBJ1-1; possible D gene TRBD1, 5 bases. The CDR3 length is 13 residues. Deletions cut 6 bases from V and 5 bases from J, with 13 bases between. Germline loops: CDR1 MNHEY, CDR2 SVGEGT. The DNA of the CDR3 is TGTGCCAGCAGACTTGACAGTTGGACTGAAGCTTTCTTT. Residues: CASRLDSWTEAFF.

This chain uses TRBV2 with TRBJ1-1; tentatively, D is TRBD1 (6 bases). CDR1 and CDR2 (germline): SNHLY, FYNNEI. The CDR3 is made up of 16 amino acids. Trimming cost V 0 bases and J 9 bases, with 20 bases left between them. CDR3 DNA sequence: TGTGCCAGCAGTGAAGCGGGTCAGGGGCAGGAACGAAAAGCTTTCTTT. It codes for CASSEAGQGQERKAFF.

The gene calls are TRBV5-4 and TRBJ2-7; 7 nucleotides agree with TRBD2. The germline gives CDR1 SGHNT, CDR2 YYREEE (reference sequence). This CDR3 region has 12 residues. With 2 bases clipped from V and 6 bases from J, the junction kept 2 bases outside the gene matches. CDR3 amino acids: CASSLAGTEQYF. The CDR3 DNA reads TGTGCCAGCAGCTTAGCGGGGACCGAGCAGTACTTC.

The chain links TRBV11-2 to TRBJ2-5; 11 bases map to TRBD2. J was trimmed by 6 bases and V by 4 bases; bases with no gene match: 4. Looked up from germline, CDR1 is SGHAT and CDR2 is FQNNGV. The CDR3 is made up of 14 amino acids. The CDR3 coding sequence is TGTGCCAGCAGCTCGTGGACTAGCGGGCAGACCCAGTACTTC. As protein: CASSSWTSGQTQYF. Drawing the rest from reference TRBV11-2 and TRBJ2-5, the complete variable domain is EAGVAQSPRYKIIEKRQSVAFWCNPISGHATLYWYQQILGQGPKLLIQFQNNGVVDDSQLPKDRFSAERLKGVDSTLKIQPAKLEDSAVYLCASSSWTSGQTQYFGPGTRLLVL.

The CDR3: CASRPGLLNTEAFF. The CDR3 DNA reads TGTGCCAGCAGACCCGGTCTTTTGAACACTGAAGCTTTCTTT. The gene calls are TRBV27 and TRBJ1-1, with D unclear. Germline V gene sequence: CDR1 MNHEY, CDR2 SMNVEV (reference sequence). V lost 6 bases to trimming and J lost 0 bases, with 11 bases between them. The CDR3 runs 14 residues.

The chain has TRBV7-9 and TRBJ2-7; 7 nucleotides align to TRBD2. With V trimmed by 1 base and J by 3 bases, 12 bases remained unmatched. The V gene's germline CDR1 is SEHNR and CDR2 FQNEAQ (reference sequence). The CDR3 is 17 residues long. The CDR3 protein is CASSLVAGEAFSYEQYF. For the CDR3, the DNA is TGTGCCAGCAGCTTAGTTGCGGGGGAGGCTTTTAGCTACGAGCAGTACTTC.

The sample holds a few counts of this clonotype. The chain combines TRBV2 with TRBJ2-3; TRBD1 matches at 8 bases. The V gene end was trimmed by 4 bases and the J gene end by 3 bases; junction bases not matched to a gene: 6. The CDR3 runs 15 residues. Germline values: CDR1 SNHLY, CDR2 FYNNEI. The CDR3 DNA reads TGTGCCAGCAGTGGTCCAGGACAGGGAACAGATACGCAGTATTTT. It is translated as CASSGPGQGTDTQYF.

The chain links TRBV6-6 to TRBJ2-7; 7 positions match TRBD1. The CDR3 totals 12 residues. Germline V gene data show CDR1 as MNHNY and CDR2 as SVGAGI (reference sequence). The V segment lost 6 bases and the J segment 6 bases; nucleotides outside the gene matches: 5. The CDR3 region has the DNA TGTGCCAGCAGCGAGGGACAGTTCGAGCAGTACTTC. Encoded protein: CASSEGQFEQYF.

This clonotype was picked up a small number of times. The rearrangement links TRBV7-9 to TRBJ1-3; D is unclear. Trimming left V 8 bases short and J 3 bases short, with 8 bases between. The CDR3 is 12 residues long. CDR1 and CDR2 from the germline V gene are SEHNR and FQNEAQ (reference sequence). The CDR3 sequence: CASLGGGNTIYF. The CDR3 DNA is TGTGCCAGCTTGGGTGGTGGAAACACCATATATTTT.

The chain has TRBV5-1 and TRBJ2-1; either TRBD1 or TRBD2 may fit D (5 bases each). Germline-derived CDR1 and CDR2 are SGHRS and YFSETQ. This CDR3 is 16 amino acids long. Between the trimmed V and J ends, which lost 0 bases and 4 bases, there was a span of 14 bases. The CDR3 loop reads CASSLVLGTAYNEQFF. CDR3 in DNA: TGCGCCAGCAGCTTGGTTCTGGGGACCGCTTACAATGAGCAGTTCTTC.

This clonotype was seen more than once but under ten times. This chain links TRBV19 with TRBJ2-2, with 8 nucleotides matching TRBD2. The CDR3 extends over 15 amino acids. V gave up 3 bases and J gave up 6 bases; unmatched junction bases: 6. CDR1 LNHDA and CDR2 SQIVND come from the germline V gene (reference sequence). The CDR3, as DNA: TGTGCCAGTAGTATCGGCGGGGGGCTTGCCGGGGAGCTGTTTTTT. This gives the protein CASSIGGGLAGELFF. Based on the CDR3 plus reference TRBV19 and TRBJ2-2, the full variable domain is DGGITQSPKYLFRKEGQNVTLSCEQNLNHDAMYWYRQDPGQGLRLIYYSQIVNDFQKGDIAEGYSVSREKKESFPLTVTSAQKNPTAFYLCASSIGGGLAGELFFGEGSRLTVL.

Details on this clonotype: Mismatch with germline at one junction end may stem from a read error. The chain links TRBV7-6 to TRBJ1-1; D unresolved. CDR1 and CDR2 from the germline V gene are SGHVS and FNYEAQ. The CDR3 is 12 amino acids. The CDR3 DNA follows: TGTACCAGCAGCTTGATGGAGCTAGAAGCTTTCTTT. It codes for CTSSLMELEAFF.

The chain uses TRBV27 and TRBJ1-5; 8 bases align to TRBD1. Unmatched junction bases numbered 7, after V lost 5 bases and J lost 7 bases. The CDR3 sequence is 14 residues long. CDR1 and CDR2 from the germline V gene are MNHEY and SMNVEV (reference sequence). The CDR3 DNA sequence: TGTGCCAGCAGTCCAGGGGGCGCCGGGCAGCCCCAGCATTTT. This translates into CASSPGGAGQPQHF.

This clonotype showed up just a few times. The gene calls are TRBV24-1 and TRBJ2-1; TRBD1 matches at 8 bases. This CDR3 has 15 residues. The V segment lost 0 bases and the J segment 9 bases; nucleotides outside the gene matches: 6. Germline values: CDR1 KGHDR, CDR2 SFDVKD. The CDR3 sequence: CATSDLPGGLVEQFF. CDR3 DNA sequence: TGTGCCACCAGTGATTTGCCAGGGGGCTTGGTTGAGCAGTTCTTC.

The J gene is TRBJ2-1, the V gene TRBV10-3, with 9 bases that match TRBD1. Germline V gene sequence: CDR1 ENHRY, CDR2 SYGVKD. V shed 7 bases and J 5 bases; nucleotides not matched to a gene: 12. CDR3 length equals 16 residues. CDR3 in amino acids: CAITTIQGAENNEQFF. The CDR3 DNA reads TGTGCCATCACCACGATACAGGGGGCTGAGAACAATGAGCAGTTCTTC.

This chain joins TRBV3-1 and TRBJ2-5, with D unresolved. Trimming cost V 4 bases and J 0 bases, with 9 bases left between them. The CDR3 extends over 14 amino acids. Germline CDR1 reads LGHDT; CDR2 reads YNNKEL (reference sequence). CDR3 in DNA: TGTGCCAGCAGCCCTAACTTGTACCAAGAGACCCAGTACTTC. Amino acids: CASSPNLYQETQYF.

V usage is TRBV12-3 or TRBV12-4 and J usage is TRBJ2-1; D is ambiguous. This CDR3 region has 12 residues. The V end lost 1 base, the J end lost 15 bases, and 13 bases lay between the germline ends. CDR3 nucleotides: TGTGCCAGCAGTTTAGGAGCCACCTGGGCGTTCTTC. Translation gives CASSLGATWAFF.

This clonotype was seen only a few times. The chain joins TRBV20-1 to TRBJ1-5, with 8 nucleotides matching TRBD1. This CDR3 has 17 amino acids. Germline V lookup: CDR1 DFQATT, CDR2 SNEGSKA (reference sequence). V lost 0 bases, J lost 2 bases, and 9 bases stayed unmatched. CDR3 protein: CSARDRAGGMGNQPQHF. CDR3 coding DNA: TGCAGTGCTAGAGATAGGGCAGGGGGCATGGGCAATCAGCCCCAGCATTTT.

The chain has TRBV4-2 and TRBJ2-5, with TRBD2 matching 7 bases. This CDR3 has 14 residues. CDR1 and CDR2 from the germline V gene are LGHNA and YNFKEQ. J gave up 0 bases and V 2 bases, and 0 bases lay outside the gene matches. The CDR3, as DNA: TGTGCCAGCAGCCAAAGCGGGGACCAAGAGACCCAGTACTTC. This sequence encodes CASSQSGDQETQYF.

This clonotype was seen repeatedly, ten times or more. The chain joins TRBV28 to TRBJ1-4, with D unresolved. Germline V lookup: CDR1 MDHEN, CDR2 SYDVKM. The CDR3 runs to 11 residues. Trimming took off 6 bases at V and 14 bases at J, with 13 bases between the two ends. CDR3: CASSFSDILFF. The CDR3 DNA is TGTGCCAGCAGCTTCTCAGATATTCTGTTTTTT. Looking up the rest from reference TRBV28 and TRBJ1-4 gives the full variable domain: DVKVTQSSRYLVKRTGEKVFLECVQDMDHENMFWYRQDPGLGLRLIYFSYDVKMKEKGDIPEGYSVSREKKERFSLILESASTNQTSMYLCASSFSDILFFGSGTQLSVL.

This clonotype was seen a handful of times. The chain joins TRBV27 to TRBJ2-2; 10 bases match TRBD2. From germline, CDR1 is MNHEY and CDR2 SMNVEV (reference sequence). Germline trimming cut 2 bases from V and 6 bases from J; bases unmatched to any gene: 3. The CDR3 has 15 amino acids. The CDR3 loop is CASSLTSGVAGELFF. The CDR3 nucleotides are TGTGCCAGCAGTTTAACTAGCGGGGTAGCCGGGGAGCTGTTTTTT.